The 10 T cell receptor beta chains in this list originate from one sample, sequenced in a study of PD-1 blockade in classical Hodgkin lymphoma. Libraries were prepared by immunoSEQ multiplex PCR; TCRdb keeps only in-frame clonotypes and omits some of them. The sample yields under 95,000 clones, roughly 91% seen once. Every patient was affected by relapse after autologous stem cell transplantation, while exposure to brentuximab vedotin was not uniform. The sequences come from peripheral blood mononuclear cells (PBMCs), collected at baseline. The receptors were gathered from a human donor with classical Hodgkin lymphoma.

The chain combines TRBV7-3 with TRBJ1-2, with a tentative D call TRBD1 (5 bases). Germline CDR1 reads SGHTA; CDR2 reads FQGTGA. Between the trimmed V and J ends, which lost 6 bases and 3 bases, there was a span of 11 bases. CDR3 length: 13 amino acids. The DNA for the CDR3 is TGTGCCAGCAGGTTCCAGGGTCACTATGGCTACACCTTC. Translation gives CASRFQGHYGYTF.

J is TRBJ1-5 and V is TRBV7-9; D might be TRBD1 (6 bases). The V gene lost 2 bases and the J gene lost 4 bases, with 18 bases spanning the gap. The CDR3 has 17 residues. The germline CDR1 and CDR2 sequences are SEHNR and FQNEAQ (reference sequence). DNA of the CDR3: TGTGCCAGCAGCTTACAGGGGTTGGGTGCCCTTAATCAGCCCCAGCATTTT. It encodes CASSLQGLGALNQPQHF.

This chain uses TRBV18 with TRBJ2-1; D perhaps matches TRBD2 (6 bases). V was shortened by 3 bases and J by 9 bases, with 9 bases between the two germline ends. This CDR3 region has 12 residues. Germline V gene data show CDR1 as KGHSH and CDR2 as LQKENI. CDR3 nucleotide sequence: TGTGCCAGCTCACCCGGGAGCCTTGAGCAGTTCTTC. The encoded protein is CASSPGSLEQFF.

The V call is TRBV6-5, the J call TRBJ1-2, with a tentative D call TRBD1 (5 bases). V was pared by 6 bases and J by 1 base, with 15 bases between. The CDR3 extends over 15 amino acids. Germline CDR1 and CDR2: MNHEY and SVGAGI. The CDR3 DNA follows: TGTGCCAGCAGCCCCCCCAGGGCGGGTAACTATGGCTACACCTTC. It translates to CASSPPRAGNYGYTF.

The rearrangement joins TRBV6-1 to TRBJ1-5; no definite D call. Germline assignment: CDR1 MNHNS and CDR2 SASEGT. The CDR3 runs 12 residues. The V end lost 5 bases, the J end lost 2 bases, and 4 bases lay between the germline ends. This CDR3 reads CASSFRNQPQHF. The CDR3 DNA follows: TGTGCCAGCAGTTTCCGCAATCAGCCCCAGCATTTT.

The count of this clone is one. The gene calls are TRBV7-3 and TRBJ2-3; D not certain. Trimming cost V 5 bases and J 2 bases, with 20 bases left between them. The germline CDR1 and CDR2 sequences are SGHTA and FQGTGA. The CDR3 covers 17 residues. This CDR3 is CASSPIPTPSPTDTQYF. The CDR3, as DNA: TGTGCCAGCAGCCCCATCCCGACTCCGTCCCCCACAGATACGCAGTATTTT.

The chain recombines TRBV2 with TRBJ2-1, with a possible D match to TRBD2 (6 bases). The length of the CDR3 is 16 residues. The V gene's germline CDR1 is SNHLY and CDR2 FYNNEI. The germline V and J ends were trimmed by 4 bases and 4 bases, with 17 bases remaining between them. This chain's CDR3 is CASSGGGRASYNEQFF. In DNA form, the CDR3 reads TGTGCCAGCAGTGGGGGAGGAAGGGCCTCTTACAATGAGCAGTTCTTC.

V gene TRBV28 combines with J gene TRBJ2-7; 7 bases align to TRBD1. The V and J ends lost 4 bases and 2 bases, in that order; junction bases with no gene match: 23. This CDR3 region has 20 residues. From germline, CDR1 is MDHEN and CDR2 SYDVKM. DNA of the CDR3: TGTGCCAGCAGTTCCTCCCGGAATCCTGCCCCCGGGACAGTTACCTACGAGCAGTACTTC. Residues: CASSSSRNPAPGTVTYEQYF.

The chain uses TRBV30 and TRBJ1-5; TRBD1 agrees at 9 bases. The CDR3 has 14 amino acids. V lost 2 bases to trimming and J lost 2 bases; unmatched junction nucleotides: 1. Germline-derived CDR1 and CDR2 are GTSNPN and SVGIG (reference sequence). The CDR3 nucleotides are TGTGCCTGGAGTCGGACAGGGGGCAATCAGCCCCAGCATTTT. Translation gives CAWSRTGGNQPQHF.

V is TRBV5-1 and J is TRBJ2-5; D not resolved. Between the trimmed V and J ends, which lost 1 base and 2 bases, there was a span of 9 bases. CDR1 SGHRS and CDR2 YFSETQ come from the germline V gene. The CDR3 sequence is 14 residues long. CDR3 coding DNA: TGCGCCAGCAGCTTGCTCAGCCCACAAGAGACCCAGTACTTC. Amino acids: CASSLLSPQETQYF. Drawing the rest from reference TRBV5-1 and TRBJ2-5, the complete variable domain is KAGVTQTPRYLIKTRGQQVTLSCSPISGHRSVSWYQQTPGQGLQFLFEYFSETQRNKGNFPGRFSGRQFSNSRSEMNVSTLELGDSALYLCASSLLSPQETQYFGPGTRLLVL.